The 22 T cell receptor beta chains in this list originate from one sample, sequenced in a study of blood T cell repertoires in COVID-19 (dated by TCRdb to the early 2020s). The library was prepared using the immunoSEQ multiplex PCR assay. TCRdb stores this immuneACCESS table with in-frame sequences only. Part of the clones is absent; in the studies checked, under half of the shortfall reflects unresolved V genes, and no reason is known for the rest. The sample records about 210,000 clones, around four fifths of which are singletons. Jointly, the top ten make up 8% to 11% of the sample. Sequenced material: peripheral blood. The receptors come from a woman of 80 years or more with COVID-19, enrolled during active disease.

The V call is TRBV12-3 or TRBV12-4, the J call TRBJ2-7; TRBD1 agrees at 7 bases. The CDR3 spans 12 residues. The V segment lost 5 bases and the J segment 7 bases; nucleotides outside the gene matches: 5. CDR3 region: CASSPDRDEQYV. CDR3 sequence (DNA): TGTGCCAGCAGTCCCGACAGGGATGAGCAGTACGTC.

The chain recombines TRBV5-4 with TRBJ2-2; unclear D gene. CDR1 is SGHNT and CDR2 is YYREEE in the germline V gene (reference sequence). V lost 1 base and J 7 bases, leaving 11 bases between the germline ends. The length of the CDR3 is 14 residues. The CDR3 spells CASSLSLAGGELFF. The CDR3, as DNA: TGTGCCAGCAGCTTGTCGCTGGCTGGCGGGGAGCTGTTTTTT.

The CDR3 protein is CASSYTPGENQPQHF. The CDR3 region has the DNA TGTGCCAGCAGTTACACCCCCGGGGAGAATCAGCCCCAGCATTTT. The V call is TRBV6-2 or TRBV6-3, the J call TRBJ1-5; D gene unclear. CDR1 is MNHEY, CDR2 SVGEGT, per germline. V shed 2 bases and J shed 4 bases, with 12 bases lying between them. The CDR3 is 15 residues long.

This chain links TRBV5-5 with TRBJ1-1; D may be TRBD1 (6 bases). The V end was cut by 4 bases, the J end by 0 bases, with 13 bases between. The germline gives CDR1 SGHKS, CDR2 YYEKEE (reference sequence). The CDR3 has 15 amino acids. Here the CDR3 reads CASSQGTFMNTEAFF. The CDR3 DNA reads TGTGCCAGCAGCCAAGGGACATTCATGAACACTGAAGCTTTCTTT.

The chain has TRBV18 and TRBJ2-3; D may be TRBD2 (5 bases). Per the germline V gene, CDR1 is KGHSH and CDR2 is LQKENI. This CDR3 has 15 residues. V was pared by 2 bases and J by 2 bases, with 11 bases between. In nucleotides, the CDR3 is TGTGCCAGCTCACCAGTCCAGCTAGCCACAGATACGCAGTATTTT. Protein sequence: CASSPVQLATDTQYF. Using reference TRBV18 and TRBJ2-3 for the parts outside the CDR3, the full variable domain is NAGVMQNPRHLVRRRGQEARLRCSPMKGHSHVYWYRQLPEEGLKFMVYLQKENIIDESGMPKERFSAEFPKEGPSILRIQQVVRGDSAAYFCASSPVQLATDTQYFGPGTRLTVL.

The chain recombines TRBV10-2 with TRBJ1-5; 8 bases are a match to TRBD1. The CDR3 length is 17 residues. V trimming: 7 bases; J trimming: 3 bases; junction bases outside the gene matches: 14. Per the germline V gene, CDR1 is WSHSY and CDR2 is SAAADI. The CDR3 DNA sequence: TGCGCCAGCACCCCAGGGGGGGACAGGTGGGTCAATCAGCCCCAGCATTTT. As protein: CASTPGGDRWVNQPQHF.

The chain has TRBV5-8 and TRBJ2-5, with 10 positions matching TRBD2. The CDR3 is 16 amino acids. The germline V gene encodes CDR1 SGHTS and CDR2 YDEGEE. The trim removed 0 bases at V and 2 bases at J, leaving 4 bases unmatched. The CDR3 nucleotides read TGTGCCAGCAGCTTGGCCGGACTAGCGGATCAAGAGACCCAGTACTTC. Its protein is CASSLAGLADQETQYF.

This rearrangement joins TRBV10-2 to TRBJ2-3; TRBD2 matches at 8 bases. The CDR3 spans 16 residues. Unmatched junction bases numbered 12, after V lost 4 bases and J lost 6 bases. CDR1 is WSHSY, CDR2 SAAADI, per germline. The CDR3 DNA follows: TGCGCCAGCAGTGTTCGTGGCGGGGGGCCAGGGGATACGCAGTATTTT. It yields the protein CASSVRGGGPGDTQYF.

The V call is TRBV10-3, the J call TRBJ2-7; a weak D match, TRBD2 (6 bases). Trimming shortened V by 7 bases and J by 3 bases, and 13 bases separated the two germline ends. CDR3 length equals 13 residues. Germline CDR1 reads ENHRY; CDR2 reads SYGVKD. The CDR3 DNA sequence: TGTGCCATCACGAGGGAGGCGGGCTACGAGCAGTACGTC. As protein: CAITREAGYEQYV.

The V call is TRBV12-3 or TRBV12-4, the J call TRBJ1-1, with D possibly being TRBD1 (5 bases). The CDR3 loop spans 13 amino acids. V was trimmed by 5 bases and J by 5 bases, leaving 12 bases between them. CDR3 region: CASSPGGWTEAFF. The DNA of the CDR3 is TGTGCCAGCAGTCCCGGGGGTTGGACTGAAGCTTTCTTT.

The J gene is TRBJ2-5, the V gene TRBV5-4; 8 bases line up with TRBD2. CDR3 length equals 16 residues. Germline V gives CDR1 SGHNT, CDR2 YYREEE (reference sequence). V lost 4 bases to trimming and J lost 5 bases; unmatched junction nucleotides: 13. CDR3 amino acids: CASSPDRGGGQETQYF. The DNA of the CDR3 is TGTGCCAGCAGCCCGGATCGGGGGGGCGGGCAGGAGACCCAGTACTTC.

V is TRBV5-1 and J is TRBJ1-4, with D perhaps TRBD1 (5 bases). Germline-derived CDR1 and CDR2 are SGHRS and YFSETQ. The CDR3 consists of 14 residues. V shed 4 bases and J shed 6 bases, with 13 bases lying between them. CDR3 nucleotide sequence: TGCGCCAGCAGCAGGGGTAAGGCGGATGAAAAACTGTTTTTT. As protein: CASSRGKADEKLFF.

This clone was seen a single time. V gene TRBV5-1 combines with J gene TRBJ1-2; 9 positions agree with TRBD1. V lost 3 bases, J lost 6 bases, and 6 bases stayed unmatched. The CDR3 totals 14 residues. Germline-derived CDR1 and CDR2 are SGHRS and YFSETQ. The CDR3 region has the DNA TGCGCCAGCAGCTCAGGGACAGGGTTAGATGGCTACACCTTC. Its translation is CASSSGTGLDGYTF.

The CDR3 reads CAIRKSGGTSYEQYV. The CDR3 nucleotides read TGTGCCATCAGAAAAAGCGGGGGGACCTCCTACGAGCAGTACGTC. This sequence joins TRBV10-3 and TRBJ2-7, with 9 bases aligning to TRBD2. With V trimmed by 6 bases and J by 0 bases, 6 bases remained unmatched. Germline CDR1 reads ENHRY; CDR2 reads SYGVKD. CDR3 length: 15 amino acids.

The chain couples TRBV18 to TRBJ2-7; 9 positions agree with TRBD2. Germline-derived CDR1 and CDR2 are KGHSH and LQKENI. J lost 1 base, V lost 4 bases, and 5 bases had no gene match. This CDR3 is built from 15 residues. CDR3 bases: TGTGCCAGCTCACAGGGACTAGCACCTTCCTACGAGCAGTACTTC. Translated, it gives CASSQGLAPSYEQYF. Complete variable domain (other parts from reference TRBV18 and TRBJ2-7): NAGVMQNPRHLVRRRGQEARLRCSPMKGHSHVYWYRQLPEEGLKFMVYLQKENIIDESGMPKERFSAEFPKEGPSILRIQQVVRGDSAAYFCASSQGLAPSYEQYFGPGTRLTVT.

The chain has TRBV28 and TRBJ2-2; the match to TRBD2 covers 7 bases. Germline V gene lookup returns CDR1 MDHEN and CDR2 SYDVKM. This CDR3 contains 15 residues. The V segment lost 5 bases and the J segment 5 bases; nucleotides outside the gene matches: 8. CDR3 in DNA: TGTGCCAGCAGTCGGGGGGTCCGGGGGACCGGGGAGCTGTTTTTT. Amino acid sequence: CASSRGVRGTGELFF. Combining the CDR3 with reference TRBV28 and TRBJ2-2 gives the whole variable domain DVKVTQSSRYLVKRTGEKVFLECVQDMDHENMFWYRQDPGLGLRLIYFSYDVKMKEKGDIPEGYSVSREKKERFSLILESASTNQTSMYLCASSRGVRGTGELFFGEGSRLTVL.

The chain links TRBV10-3 to TRBJ2-2, with 8 bases that match TRBD2. The CDR3 has 17 residues. Trimming removed 4 bases from V and 1 base from J; junction bases left unmatched: 8. Germline CDR1 reads ENHRY; CDR2 reads SYGVKD. The CDR3 sequence: CAISGGKLAVNTGELFF. CDR3 nucleotide sequence: TGTGCCATCAGTGGAGGGAAACTAGCGGTGAACACCGGGGAGCTGTTTTTT.

The V gene is TRBV19, the J gene TRBJ1-3, with D perhaps TRBD1 (5 bases). The CDR3 is 13 amino acids. V shed 10 bases and J shed 0 bases, with 10 bases lying between them. Germline CDR1 LNHDA, CDR2 SQIVND (reference sequence). For the CDR3, the DNA is TGTGCCACCGCAGGGTTCTCTGGAAACACCATATATTTT. Translation gives CATAGFSGNTIYF.

Details on this clone: Other DNA sequences in this specimen translate into the identical CDR3. The chain uses TRBV5-1 and TRBJ2-5; 9 bases map to TRBD1. The CDR3 has 14 residues. The V and J ends lost 0 bases and 4 bases, in that order; junction bases with no gene match: 1. Germline CDR1 and CDR2: SGHRS and YFSETQ. CDR3 loop: CASSLGQGVETQYF. CDR3 sequence (DNA): TGCGCCAGCAGCTTGGGACAGGGGGTAGAGACCCAGTACTTC.

This chain uses TRBV18 with TRBJ1-3; D is unresolved. The CDR3 is 16 amino acids. The germline V gene encodes CDR1 KGHSH and CDR2 LQKENI. The V end was cut by 3 bases, the J end by 0 bases, with 12 bases between. CDR3 sequence reads: CASSPPVRDSGNTIYF. As DNA, the CDR3 is TGTGCCAGCTCACCCCCGGTGAGGGACTCTGGAAACACCATATATTTT.

This clone was picked up one time. V is TRBV3-1 (or the pseudogene TRBV3-2) and J is TRBJ2-3; D not certain. V was clipped by 2 bases and J by 4 bases, with 10 bases between them. The germline V gene has CDR1 LGHDT and CDR2 YNNKEL (reference sequence). The CDR3 has 14 amino acids. The CDR3 sequence is CASSQRQPSDTQYF. The CDR3 coding sequence is TGTGCCAGCAGCCAAAGACAACCCTCAGATACGCAGTATTTT.

The genes are TRBV11-3 and TRBJ1-1, with D perhaps matching TRBD1 (6 bases). Germline CDR1 reads SGHNT; CDR2 reads YENEEA. CDR3 size: 15 residues. Trimming shortened V by 5 bases and J by 1 base, and 14 bases separated the two germline ends. The CDR3 reads CASSVTGTTNTEAFF. CDR3 sequence (DNA): TGTGCCAGCAGCGTAACCGGGACAACGAACACTGAAGCTTTCTTT.